This entry is about one T cell receptor (beta chain). Its target antigen remains unknown. One base away there is no much larger clone; base qualities are not given. The data stem from a study of blood T cell repertoires in COVID-19 (dated by TCRdb to about 2020). Background for the entire study: Samples from collaborators originated in the United States, Italy and Spain and spanned both the acute and convalescent phases of COVID-19. The material from the prospective study consisted of cDNA or gDNA derived from T cells, B-cell-depleted T cells, or PBMCs. Deeply sampled blood TCRbeta repertoires from subjects exposed to, actively infected with, or recovered from COVID-19 were included in the dataset. The repertoires were made available in a free public database intended to serve as a resource for research on the immune response to SARS-CoV-2. The samples were drawn from the first 160 participants of the ongoing ImmuneRACE study and from about 1,200 subjects provided by 6 global collaborators. The sample metadata nearly always contained a de-identified subject ID, COVID-19 status, age in years and sex. HLA class I and class II types, where available, came from metadata supplied by the sample provider rather than from assay-based typing. General study outcomes and caveats: The quantity of clinical and demographic metadata differed by source and by participant and was supplied without curation.

The collaborating institutions used their own protocols to collect whole blood in K2EDTA tubes. For TCRbeta analysis, collaborators shipped samples in one of three forms: frozen whole blood, isolated PBMCs, or DNA extracted from either of those sample types. Reading the germline V gene (reference sequence) gives CDR1 SGHNT and CDR2 YYREEE. Spanning cysteine to phenylalanine, the CDR3 consists of 14 amino acids. Kept here is only the CDR3 DNA, which spans 42 bases and is read in frame from base 1. At the junction V is shortened by 3 bases and J by 5 bases; bases outside the gene matches: 4. TCRbeta CDR3 regions were amplified from genomic DNA by means of the immunoSEQ Assay, a bias-controlled multiplex PCR. The published analysis was carried out like this. Within the assay, amplification of reference gene primers was used to estimate how many nucleated cells each sample contained. To quantify the absolute abundance of each unique TCRbeta CDR3 rearrangement, sequence reads were collapsed and filtered. Productive Simpson clonality was computed per sample as the square root of Simpson's diversity index over productive rearrangements. This immuneACCESS table, as held by TCRdb, lists in-frame sequences with V and J called but not all clones. Of the missing ones, under half trace to an unresolved V gene in checked studies; the others have no known cause. V and J calls and clone size are those listed in that table; D and trimming were worked out from the DNA. This sample lists about 92,000 clones; over 80% were detected once. Roughly 15% of the sample is held by the ten biggest clonotypes.

In this chain, TRBV5-4 is recombined with TRBJ1-4, with 7 bases in between that match TRBD1. The TCR sequence derives from a woman of 80 years or more with active or convalescent COVID-19. Material for sequencing was peripheral blood. The base sequence is TGTGCCAGCAGCTCCGGGACAGAGAATGAAAAACTGTTTTTT. This yields the protein CASSSGTENEKLFF.